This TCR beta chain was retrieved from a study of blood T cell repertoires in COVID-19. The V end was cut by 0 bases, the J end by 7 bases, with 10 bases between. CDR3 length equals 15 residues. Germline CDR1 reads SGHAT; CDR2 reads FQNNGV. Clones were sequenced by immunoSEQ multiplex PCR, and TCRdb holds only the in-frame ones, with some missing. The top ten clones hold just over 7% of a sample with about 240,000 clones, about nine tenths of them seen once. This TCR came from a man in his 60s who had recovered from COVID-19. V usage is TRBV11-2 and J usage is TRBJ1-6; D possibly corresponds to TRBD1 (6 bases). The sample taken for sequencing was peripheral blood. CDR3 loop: CASSLEGARNSPLHF. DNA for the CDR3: TGTGCCAGCAGCTTAGAGGGGGCGCGCAATTCACCCCTCCACTTT.